Described below is a single TCR beta chain sequence and its context. Per the authors' pipeline: Estimation of nucleated cell counts was performed using reference gene primer amplification. Measured with immunoSEQ multiplex PCR; TCRdb has only the in-frame clones, and not every one. D and trimming come from the DNA, and the V and J calls and clone size come from that table. The sample records fewer than 300,000 clones, approximately 84% being singletons. Germline V gives CDR1 SGHTA, CDR2 FQGNSA. The CDR3 runs 16 residues. V lost 1 base, J lost 0 bases, and 4 bases stayed unmatched. One Seattle source followed patients from active infection through their disease course. This entry is derived from a study of blood T cell repertoires in COVID-19. Study information: The origin of the acute and convalescent COVID-19 samples was the United States, Italy and Spain. Nucleic acid was either cDNA or gDNA, and it came from T cells, B-cell-depleted T cells, or PBMCs.

The sequenced sample was peripheral blood. This sequence was found in a person aged 65-85 years with COVID-19, enrolled during active disease. The rearrangement joins TRBV7-2 to TRBJ2-3, with TRBD2 matching over 7 bases. The CDR3 loop is CASSLGVSGSTDTQYF. The CDR3 region has the DNA TGTGCCAGCAGCTTAGGGGTTAGCGGGAGCACAGATACGCAGTATTTT.